This entry is about one TCR beta chain. Its target is unknown. CDR1 is SEHNR, CDR2 FQNEAQ, per germline (reference sequence). CDR3 size: 15 residues. The V gene end was trimmed by 2 bases and the J gene end by 7 bases; junction bases not matched to a gene: 5. This sample was taken from a study of beta chain features in type 1 diabetes. Study summary: Cells sorted and examined across all samples totaled roughly 98 million.

As every portion of the isolated RNA was reverse transcribed, the sequencing read expressed TCRB transcripts. This table comes from immunoSEQ multiplex PCR, and its TCRdb copy is limited to in-frame clones, with some not included. The table lists about 640,000 clones, around 12% of them singletons, with around 0.12% in the top ten. Regarding the study as a whole: Shortening that was moderate but significant affected the TCRB CDR3s of Type 1 diabetes patients in all four CD4+ subsets.

Sequencing was performed on naive CD4+ T cells from blood. The clonotype comes from a man aged 25 to 40 with type 1 diabetes. J is TRBJ1-5 and V is TRBV7-9; TRBD1 matches 10 bases. The CDR3 nucleotides read TGTGCCAGCAGCTTATCGGGACAGGGGAACCAGCCCCAGCATTTT. It translates to CASSLSGQGNQPQHF.